The next 16 T cell receptor beta chains were all read from a single sample in a study of blood T cell repertoires in COVID-19. Generated by immunoSEQ multiplex PCR, the TCRdb table keeps only in-frame clones and is missing some. Among 210,000 or so clones, around 88% were seen once, and the ten largest hold 1.5%. The sample was peripheral blood. Receptors originate from a man aged 18 to 30 with active or convalescent COVID-19.

The V and J genes are TRBV19 and TRBJ1-5; TRBD1 is a possible D gene (5 bases). Trimming took off 4 bases at V and 4 bases at J, with 14 bases between the two ends. The length of the CDR3 is 15 residues. Germline V gene data show CDR1 as LNHDA and CDR2 as SQIVND (reference sequence). CDR3 nucleotide sequence: TGTGCCAGTAGTAAGGGGCGAAACGGAAATCAGCCCCAGCATTTT. Translation gives CASSKGRNGNQPQHF.

The chain employs TRBV4-1 and TRBJ2-4; 7 bases align to TRBD1. The germline CDR1 and CDR2 sequences are MGHRA and YSYEKL. The CDR3 is made up of 17 amino acids. V was clipped by 5 bases and J by 3 bases; unmatched bases: 13. The CDR3 coding sequence is TGCGCCAGCAGCGAGAGAACTCGGACAGGCATCAAAAACATTCAGTACTTC. Protein: CASSERTRTGIKNIQYF.

The chain recombines TRBV5-1 with TRBJ2-7; D gene ambiguous. Germline assignment: CDR1 SGHRS and CDR2 YFSETQ. The ends were cut back, 0 bases at V and 2 bases at J, with 12 bases in the middle. The CDR3 covers 15 residues. The CDR3 loop is CASSLGAASAYEQYF. As DNA, the CDR3 is TGCGCCAGCAGCTTGGGGGCAGCTTCCGCCTACGAGCAGTACTTC.

The chain uses TRBV9 and TRBJ2-3, with 12 bases fitting TRBD2. V lost 3 bases and J lost 5; bases outside the gene matches: 1. The CDR3 consists of 14 residues. The germline V gene has CDR1 SGDLS and CDR2 YYNGEE. CDR3 in amino acids: CASSAGLAGDTQYF. As DNA, the CDR3 is TGTGCCAGCAGCGCGGGACTAGCGGGAGATACGCAGTATTTT. Full variable domain (remainder filled in from reference TRBV9 and TRBJ2-3): DSGVTQTPKHLITATGQRVTLRCSPRSGDLSVYWYQQSLDQGLQFLIQYYNGEERAKGNILERFSAQQFPDLHSELNLSSLELGDSALYFCASSAGLAGDTQYFGPGTRLTVL.

V gene TRBV27 combines with J gene TRBJ2-7; D gene unclear. The CDR3 has 13 residues. V dropped 3 bases and J dropped 4 bases, with 10 bases sitting between them. Germline lookup yields CDR1 MNHEY and CDR2 SMNVEV (reference sequence). CDR3 nucleotide sequence: TGTGCCAGCAGTTTCGGCGTGGAGTACGAGCAGTACTTC. This encodes CASSFGVEYEQYF.

The CDR3 nucleotides are TGTGCCAGCAGTTTACCGGGACACCCTGATCAGCCCCAGCATTTT. Protein product: CASSLPGHPDQPQHF. V gene TRBV28 combines with J gene TRBJ1-5, with D possibly TRBD1 on 6 matching bases. Germline assignment: CDR1 MDHEN and CDR2 SYDVKM. Trimming cost V 2 bases and J 5 bases, with 13 bases left between them. This CDR3 is built from 15 residues. Full variable domain (missing parts from reference TRBV28 and TRBJ1-5): DVKVTQSSRYLVKRTGEKVFLECVQDMDHENMFWYRQDPGLGLRLIYFSYDVKMKEKGDIPEGYSVSREKKERFSLILESASTNQTSMYLCASSLPGHPDQPQHFGDGTRLSIL.

In regard to this clone: At the DNA level, this CDR3 is encoded by other sequences in the same sample as well. This chain uses TRBV19 with TRBJ1-5, with a weak D call TRBD1 (5 bases). Germline assignment: CDR1 LNHDA and CDR2 SQIVND (reference sequence). CDR3 length: 15 amino acids. The germline V and J ends were trimmed by 1 base and 1 base, with 8 bases remaining between them. This CDR3 reads CASSIVGHSNQPQHF. In DNA form, the CDR3 reads TGTGCCAGTAGTATAGTAGGACACAGCAATCAGCCCCAGCATTTT.

The chain couples TRBV6-5 to TRBJ2-7; D perhaps matches TRBD2 (6 bases). Germline lookup yields CDR1 MNHEY and CDR2 SVGAGI. The CDR3 extends over 13 amino acids. Between the trimmed V and J ends, which lost 4 bases and 3 bases, there was a span of 10 bases. The CDR3 reads CASSSAGGYEQYF. The CDR3 bases are TGTGCCAGCAGTTCAGCGGGCGGCTACGAGCAGTACTTC.

The chain couples TRBV4-1 to TRBJ2-3, with TRBD2 matching over 13 bases. The V segment lost 4 bases and the J segment 0 bases; nucleotides outside the gene matches: 10. The CDR3 sequence is 19 residues long. Germline V gives CDR1 MGHRA, CDR2 YSYEKL. Here the CDR3 reads CASSRRPGLAGSSTDTQYF. In DNA form, the CDR3 reads TGCGCCAGCAGCCGACGACCGGGACTAGCGGGGTCTAGCACAGATACGCAGTATTTT.

The gene calls are TRBV23-1 and TRBJ2-7; 9 bases align to TRBD2. TRBV23-1 is labeled an ORF, and its function is uncertain. The CDR3 runs 17 residues. Trimming took 1 base from V and 2 from J; bases not matched to a gene: 9. The CDR3 loop reads CASSQLVLAGVAYEQYF. The DNA for the CDR3 is TGCGCCAGCAGTCAATTGGTTTTAGCGGGAGTGGCCTACGAGCAGTACTTC.

The genes are TRBV30 and TRBJ1-5, with D uncertain. The germline CDR1 and CDR2 sequences are GTSNPN and SVGIG (reference sequence). V lost 0 bases and J lost 4, with 13 bases in between. There are 15 residues in the CDR3. The CDR3 sequence: CAWSVSGRRNQPQHF. For the CDR3, the DNA is TGTGCCTGGAGTGTTTCGGGCAGGAGGAATCAGCCCCAGCATTTT.

The CDR3 loop reads CASSLSHRTGNEQYF. The CDR3 DNA follows: TGTGCCAGCAGCTTATCCCACCGGACAGGGAACGAGCAGTACTTC. This chain links TRBV7-2 with TRBJ2-7; 8 bases match TRBD1. V dropped 2 bases and J dropped 5; count of bases not matched to a gene: 8. The length of the CDR3 is 15 residues. From germline, CDR1 is SGHTA and CDR2 FQGNSA.

The rearrangement uses TRBV18 and TRBJ2-3; 11 bases match TRBD2. The CDR3 has 17 residues. The junction had 6 bases not matched to a gene; V was cut back by 3 bases and J by 1 base. The germline gives CDR1 KGHSH, CDR2 LQKENI. CDR3: CASSPILAGVGTDTQYF. In DNA, the CDR3 is TGTGCCAGCTCACCTATACTAGCGGGAGTTGGCACAGATACGCAGTATTTT.

The sample holds one count of this clone. The V call is TRBV7-8, the J call TRBJ2-7, with TRBD2 matching 7 bases. This CDR3 has 16 residues. The germline gives CDR1 SGHVS, CDR2 FQNEAQ. V dropped 2 bases and J dropped 6; count of bases not matched to a gene: 13. Written as DNA, the CDR3 is TGTGCCAGCAGCTTAATGGCGGGGGAGGGATCTGGCGAGCAGTACTTC. As protein: CASSLMAGEGSGEQYF.

The CDR3 sequence is CASSEGHSRYEQYF. Here the CDR3 DNA reads TGTGCCAGCAGTGAGGGACATAGTAGGTACGAGCAGTACTTC. This chain joins TRBV6-1 and TRBJ2-7; TRBD1 might be the D (6 bases). Trimming shortened V by 3 bases and J by 4 bases, and 13 bases separated the two germline ends. The CDR3 length is 14 residues. CDR1 is MNHNS, CDR2 SASEGT, per germline.

The count of this clone is one. V is TRBV19 and J is TRBJ1-2, with TRBD1 matching over 9 bases. Germline assignment: CDR1 LNHDA and CDR2 SQIVND (reference sequence). Losses at the gene ends were 1 base for V and 8 bases for J; bases not matched to a gene: 8. The CDR3 is 15 amino acids. DNA of the CDR3: TGTGCCAGTAGTATAGGGGACAGGGTCCTTTCCGGCTACACCTTC. Its protein is CASSIGDRVLSGYTF.